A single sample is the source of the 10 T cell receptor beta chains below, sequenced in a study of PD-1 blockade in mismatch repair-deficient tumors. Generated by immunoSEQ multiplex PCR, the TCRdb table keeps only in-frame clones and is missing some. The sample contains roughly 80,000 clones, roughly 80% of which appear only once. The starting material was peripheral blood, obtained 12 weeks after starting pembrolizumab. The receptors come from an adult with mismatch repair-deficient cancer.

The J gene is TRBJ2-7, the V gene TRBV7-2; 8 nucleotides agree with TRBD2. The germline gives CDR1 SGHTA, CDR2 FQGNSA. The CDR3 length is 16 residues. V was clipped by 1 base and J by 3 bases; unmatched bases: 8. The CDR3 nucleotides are TGTGCCAGCAGCTTAGTTCGGGGAAGCGGGAGCTACGAGCAGTACTTC. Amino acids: CASSLVRGSGSYEQYF.

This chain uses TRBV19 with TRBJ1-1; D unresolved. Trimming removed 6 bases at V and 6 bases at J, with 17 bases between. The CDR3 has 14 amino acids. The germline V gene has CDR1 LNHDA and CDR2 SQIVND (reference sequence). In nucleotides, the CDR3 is TGTGCCAGTAGGTTAACAACCCCGGGCGCTGAAGCTTTCTTT. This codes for CASRLTTPGAEAFF. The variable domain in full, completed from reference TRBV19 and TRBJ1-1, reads DGGITQSPKYLFRKEGQNVTLSCEQNLNHDAMYWYRQDPGQGLRLIYYSQIVNDFQKGDIAEGYSVSREKKESFPLTVTSAQKNPTAFYLCASRLTTPGAEAFFGQGTRLTVV.

CDR3 DNA sequence: TGTGCCAGCAGCCCCCTCGAGCGCACTGACGATTACGAGCAGTACTTC. Protein: CASSPLERTDDYEQYF. This chain joins TRBV27 and TRBJ2-7; no definite D call. The V end was cut by 6 bases, the J end by 4 bases, with 22 bases between. There are 16 residues in the CDR3. Germline lookup yields CDR1 MNHEY and CDR2 SMNVEV (reference sequence).

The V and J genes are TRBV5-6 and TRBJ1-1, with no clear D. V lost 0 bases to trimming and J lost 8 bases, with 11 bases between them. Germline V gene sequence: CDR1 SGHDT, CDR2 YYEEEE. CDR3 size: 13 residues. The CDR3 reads CASSLDLDVEAFF. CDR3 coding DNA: TGTGCCAGCAGCTTGGACCTCGATGTGGAAGCTTTCTTT.

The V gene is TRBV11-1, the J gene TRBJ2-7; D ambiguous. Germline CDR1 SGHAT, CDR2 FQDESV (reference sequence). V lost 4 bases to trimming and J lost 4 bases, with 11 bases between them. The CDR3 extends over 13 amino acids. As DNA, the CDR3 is TGTGCCAGCAGCTCCGATCGGATTTACGAGCAGTACTTC. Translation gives CASSSDRIYEQYF.

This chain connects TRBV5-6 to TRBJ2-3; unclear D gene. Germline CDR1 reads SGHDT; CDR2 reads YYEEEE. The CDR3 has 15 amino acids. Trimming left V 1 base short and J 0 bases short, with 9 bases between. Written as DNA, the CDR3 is TGTGCCAGCAGCTTGATGGGTGCTAGCACAGATACGCAGTATTTT. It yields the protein CASSLMGASTDTQYF. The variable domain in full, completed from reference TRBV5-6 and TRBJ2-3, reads DAGVTQSPTHLIKTRGQQVTLRCSPKSGHDTVSWYQQALGQGPQFIFQYYEEEERQRGNFPDRFSGHQFPNYSSELNVNALLLGDSALYLCASSLMGASTDTQYFGPGTRLTVL.

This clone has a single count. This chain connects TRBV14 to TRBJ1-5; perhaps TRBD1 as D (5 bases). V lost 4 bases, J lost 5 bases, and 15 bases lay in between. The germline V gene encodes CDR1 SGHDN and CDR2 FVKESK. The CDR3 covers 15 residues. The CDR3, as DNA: TGTGCCAGCAGCCCTCGACAGAGCGGGGATCAGCCCCAGCATTTT. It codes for CASSPRQSGDQPQHF.

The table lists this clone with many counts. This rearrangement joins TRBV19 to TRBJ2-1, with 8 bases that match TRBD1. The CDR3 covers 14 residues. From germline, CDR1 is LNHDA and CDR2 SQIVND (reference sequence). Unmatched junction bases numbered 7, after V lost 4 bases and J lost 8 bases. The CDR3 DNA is TGTGCCAGTAGTAACCAGGGGGCGCGTCATGAGCAGTTCTTC. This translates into CASSNQGARHEQFF.

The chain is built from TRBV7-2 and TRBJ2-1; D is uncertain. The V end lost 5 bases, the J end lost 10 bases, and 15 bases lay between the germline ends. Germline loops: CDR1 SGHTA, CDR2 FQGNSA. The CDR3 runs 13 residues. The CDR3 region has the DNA TGTGCCAGCAGCGCCTACGCGAGGCCCGAGCAGTTCTTC. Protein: CASSAYARPEQFF. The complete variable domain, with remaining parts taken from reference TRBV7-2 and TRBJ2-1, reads GAGVSQSPSNKVTEKGKDVELRCDPISGHTALYWYRQSLGQGLEFLIYFQGNSAPDKSGLPSDRFSAERTGGSVSTLTIQRTQQEDSAVYLCASSAYARPEQFFGPGTRLTVL.

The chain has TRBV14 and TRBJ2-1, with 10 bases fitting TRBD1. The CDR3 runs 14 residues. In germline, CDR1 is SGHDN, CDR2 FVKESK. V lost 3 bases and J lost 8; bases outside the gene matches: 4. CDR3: CASSQLGQGYEQFF. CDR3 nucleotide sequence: TGTGCCAGCAGCCAGCTGGGACAGGGGTATGAGCAGTTCTTC.